What follows are 23 T cell receptor beta chains derived from one specimen sequenced in a study of T and B cells in COVID-19 patients. Each TRB amplification used roughly 220-550 ng of genomic DNA from blood. Multiplex PCR with BIOMED2 TRB-A/B primer pools amplified TRB rearrangements. One entry per CDR3 protein results from TCRdb running MiXCR on the multiplex PCR reads. The repertoire consists of more than 20,000 distinct CDR3 sequences, with approximately 29% occurring once and the leading ten covering 1.5% to 2%. Sequenced material: blood. The receptor source for this set is a human donor who had recovered from COVID-19.

This clonotype showed up many times. The chain is built from TRBV6-5 and TRBJ1-3; no definite D call. The CDR3 has 12 amino acids. Trimming pared 7 bases from V and 0 bases from J, leaving 4 bases between. Germline V CDR1 and CDR2: MNHEY, SVGAGI. In nucleotides, the CDR3 is TGTGCCAGCAAGGCCTCTGGAAACACCATATATTTT. Its translation is CASKASGNTIYF.

This chain joins TRBV27 and TRBJ2-7, with no clear D. Germline V CDR1 and CDR2: MNHEY, SMNVEV (reference sequence). This CDR3 spans 17 amino acids. Trimming left V 3 bases short and J 1 base short, with 19 bases between. CDR3 sequence: CASSFRKSPGSSYEQYF. As DNA, the CDR3 is TGTGCCAGCAGTTTCAGGAAGTCCCCCGGGTCGTCCTACGAGCAGTACTTC.

This clonotype was found many times. This chain uses TRBV15 with TRBJ2-7; D might be TRBD2 (5 bases). CDR1 LNHNV and CDR2 YYDKDF come from the germline V gene (reference sequence). CDR3 length: 14 residues. Trimming removed 1 base from V and 0 bases from J, with 7 bases in between. The CDR3 coding sequence is TGTGCCACCAGCAGAGCGGGAAGCTCCTACGAGCAGTACTTC. Its protein is CATSRAGSSYEQYF.

The rearrangement joins TRBV7-2 to TRBJ2-5; D remains ambiguous. Germline V gene data show CDR1 as SGHTA and CDR2 as FQGNSA. The CDR3 spans 13 residues. V lost 1 base to trimming and J lost 3 bases, with 6 bases between them. In DNA, the CDR3 is TGTGCCAGCAGCTTAGAACAGAAAGAGACCCAGTACTTC. Translated: CASSLEQKETQYF.

The chain recombines TRBV7-9 with TRBJ1-2; 8 bases are a match to TRBD1. The CDR3 runs 14 residues. Germline CDR1 reads SEHNR; CDR2 reads FQNEAQ (reference sequence). Trimming took 5 bases from V and 4 from J; bases not matched to a gene: 6. This chain's CDR3 is CASSPETGVYGYTF. DNA for the CDR3: TGTGCCAGCAGCCCGGAGACAGGGGTCTATGGCTACACCTTC.

There are a few counts of this clonotype. The chain uses TRBV6-4 and TRBJ2-1, with a possible D match to TRBD1 (6 bases). Trimming cost V 0 bases and J 6 bases, with 12 bases left between them. The CDR3 length is 15 residues. Germline V CDR1 and CDR2: MRHNA, SNTAGT. Here the CDR3 DNA reads TGTGCCAGCAGTGACTCTGAGCAAGGGGGCAATGAGCAGTTCTTC. Its protein product is CASSDSEQGGNEQFF.

This clonotype is medium-sized (0.01 to 0.1%) by share. The rearrangement links TRBV29-1 to TRBJ2-4; D is unclear. Germline V gene lookup returns CDR1 SQVTM and CDR2 ANQGSEA. CDR3 length: 14 residues. Trimming removed 4 bases from V and 2 bases from J, with 12 bases in between. The DNA of the CDR3 is TGCAGCGTTGCCGCAGGCATATCCAAAAACATTCAGTACTTC. This codes for CSVAAGISKNIQYF.

The gene calls are TRBV6-5 and TRBJ2-6; 8 positions match TRBD1. This CDR3 region has 15 residues. V lost 4 bases and J lost 4; bases outside the gene matches: 3. Looked up from germline, CDR1 is MNHEY and CDR2 is SVGAGI. The CDR3 loop is CASSLTGVGANVLTF. Written as DNA, the CDR3 is TGTGCCAGCAGTTTGACAGGGGTCGGGGCCAACGTCCTGACTTTC.

The rearrangement links TRBV5-6 to TRBJ1-2; D gene ambiguous. This CDR3 is built from 15 residues. Trimming removed 3 bases at V and 4 bases at J, with 16 bases between. The germline gives CDR1 SGHDT, CDR2 YYEEEE. The CDR3 nucleotides read TGTGCCAGCAGCTCACCCACCATACAAGGCTATGGCTACACCTTC. Its protein product is CASSSPTIQGYGYTF.

This clonotype was picked up a small number of times. The chain couples TRBV5-6 to TRBJ2-7; 8 bases match TRBD1. The ends lost 4 bases at V and 3 bases at J; junction bases unmatched: 3. The CDR3 loop spans 13 amino acids. Looked up from germline, CDR1 is SGHDT and CDR2 is YYEEEE. The CDR3 reads CASSQTGVYEQYF. The CDR3 bases are TGTGCCAGCAGCCAGACAGGGGTCTACGAGCAGTACTTC.

This clonotype has a count of ten or more. The chain employs TRBV18 and TRBJ2-5, with 8 positions matching TRBD2. The J segment lost 4 bases and the V segment lost 3 bases, leaving 4 bases of the junction unmatched. The CDR3 sequence is 14 residues long. CDR1 and CDR2 (germline): KGHSH, LQKENI. The CDR3 region is CASSPGRGGETQYF. CDR3 sequence (DNA): TGTGCCAGCTCACCCGGGAGGGGCGGAGAGACCCAGTACTTC.

This clonotype was seen a handful of times. The genes are TRBV6-5 and TRBJ1-6; D is unresolved. Germline CDR1 MNHEY, CDR2 SVGAGI. The CDR3 covers 15 residues. The ends were cut back, 2 bases at V and 1 base at J, with 6 bases in the middle. As DNA, the CDR3 is TGTGCCAGCAGTTACGTTGAATCCTATAATTCACCCCTCCACTTT. It codes for CASSYVESYNSPLHF.

This clonotype was seen a handful of times. V gene TRBV27 combines with J gene TRBJ1-5, with D tentatively TRBD1 (5 bases). The CDR3 sequence is 15 residues long. The germline V and J ends were trimmed by 7 bases and 1 base, with 14 bases remaining between them. The germline V gene encodes CDR1 MNHEY and CDR2 SMNVEV (reference sequence). This CDR3 reads CASTPTAGSNQPQHF. The DNA for the CDR3 is TGTGCCAGCACCCCCACGGCAGGGAGCAATCAGCCCCAGCATTTT.

The chain employs TRBV5-1 and TRBJ2-7, with D possibly being TRBD2 (5 bases). Germline V gene lookup returns CDR1 SGHRS and CDR2 YFSETQ. The CDR3 has 15 residues. Trimming took 0 bases from V and 0 from J, leaving 10 bases between them. CDR3: CASSLGTGSSYEQYF. The CDR3 DNA follows: TGCGCCAGCAGCTTGGGGACGGGGAGCTCCTACGAGCAGTACTTC.

This clonotype occurred many times. The chain couples TRBV5-5 to TRBJ1-6; 7 bases align to TRBD1. Looked up from germline, CDR1 is SGHKS and CDR2 is YYEKEE (reference sequence). Trimming cost V 1 base and J 10 bases; bases outside gene matches: 8. CDR3 size: 15 residues. This chain's CDR3 is CASSLTPNRGSPLHF. In DNA, the CDR3 is TGTGCCAGCAGCTTGACGCCGAACAGGGGCTCACCCCTCCACTTT.

V usage is TRBV11-1 and J usage is TRBJ1-1, with 7 bases lining up with TRBD1. Trimming took 2 bases from V and 4 from J; bases not matched to a gene: 10. The CDR3 is made up of 16 amino acids. The germline gives CDR1 SGHAT, CDR2 FQDESV (reference sequence). The DNA of the CDR3 is TGTGCCAGCAGCTTACGCCCTCAGACAGGGAGCACTGAAGCTTTCTTT. Translated: CASSLRPQTGSTEAFF. Full variable domain (outside the CDR3, taken from reference TRBV11-1 and TRBJ1-1): EAEVAQSPRYKITEKSQAVAFWCDPISGHATLYWYRQILGQGPELLVQFQDESVVDDSQLPKDRFSAERLKGVDSTLKIQPAELGDSAMYLCASSLRPQTGSTEAFFGQGTRLTVV.

This clonotype was observed a few times. The CDR3 bases are TGTGCCAGCAGTTACGACGGAGCGTTCTCTGGAAACACCATATATTTT. Translation gives CASSYDGAFSGNTIYF. The V and J genes are TRBV6-2 or TRBV6-3 and TRBJ1-3; D ambiguous. CDR3 length equals 16 residues. CDR1 is MNHEY and CDR2 is SVGEGT in the germline V gene. Trimming cost V 2 bases and J 0 bases, with 11 bases left between them.

The gene calls are TRBV19 and TRBJ2-1; 10 bases match TRBD2. The CDR3 is 15 residues long. The ends lost 5 bases at V and 4 bases at J; junction bases unmatched: 5. Germline V gives CDR1 LNHDA, CDR2 SQIVND (reference sequence). In DNA form, the CDR3 reads TGTGCCAGTAGTGACCGGACTAGCGGTTACAATGAGCAGTTCTTC. Residues: CASSDRTSGYNEQFF.

The DNA of the CDR3 is TGCAGTGCTCCCCACCAGGGAGGCTCCTACGAGCAGTACTTC. It specifies CSAPHQGGSYEQYF. The V call is TRBV20-1, the J call TRBJ2-7, with D perhaps matching TRBD2 (6 bases). This CDR3 comprises 14 residues. V lost 5 bases to trimming and J lost 0 bases, with 14 bases between them. Germline V gene lookup returns CDR1 DFQATT and CDR2 SNEGSKA (reference sequence).

This clonotype has only a few counts. This chain links TRBV15 with TRBJ1-1; no firm D call. V was trimmed by 6 bases and J by 0 bases, leaving 17 bases between them. The CDR3 is 16 amino acids. Germline CDR1 reads LNHNV; CDR2 reads YYDKDF (reference sequence). The CDR3 DNA reads TGTGCCACCAGAACCGCCGCCGACCCCATGAACACTGAAGCTTTCTTT. This translates into CATRTAADPMNTEAFF. Combining the CDR3 with reference TRBV15 and TRBJ1-1 gives the whole variable domain DAMVIQNPRYQVTQFGKPVTLSCSQTLNHNVMYWYQQKSSQAPKLLFHYYDKDFNNEADTPDNFQSRRPNTSFCFLDIRSPGLGDTAMYLCATRTAADPMNTEAFFGQGTRLTVV.

This clonotype was picked up many times. The rearrangement uses TRBV5-4 and TRBJ2-3, with a possible D match to TRBD2 (6 bases). In germline, CDR1 is SGHNT, CDR2 YYREEE (reference sequence). The germline V and J ends were trimmed by 4 bases and 0 bases, with 12 bases remaining between them. This CDR3 has 15 residues. DNA of the CDR3: TGTGCCAGCAGCAGGAGGGCAGGGAGCACAGATACGCAGTATTTT. This gives the protein CASSRRAGSTDTQYF.

The V call is TRBV5-4, the J call TRBJ2-1; D is ambiguous. V was cut by 4 bases and J by 5 bases, with 4 bases left in between. Germline CDR1 SGHNT, CDR2 YYREEE (reference sequence). The CDR3 covers 11 residues. CDR3 DNA sequence: TGTGCCAGCAGCCTGAACAATGAGCAGTTCTTC. Amino acid sequence: CASSLNNEQFF.

This clonotype was recorded a few times. J is TRBJ1-5 and V is TRBV6-2 or TRBV6-3; D is uncertain. Trimming shortened V by 5 bases and J by 1 base, and 15 bases separated the two germline ends. CDR3 length: 16 amino acids. Germline-derived CDR1 and CDR2 are MNHEY and SVGEGT. In DNA, the CDR3 is TGTGCCAGCAGTCACATTGGAGGCTGGAGCAATCAGCCCCAGCATTTT. The encoded protein is CASSHIGGWSNQPQHF.